This note documents a single T cell receptor beta chain sequence. Its target is unknown. Some clones are missing from TCRdb's copy, which holds only in-frame ones; the method was immunoSEQ multiplex PCR. The sample lists tens of thousands of clones; around 80% were seen once. The entry originates in a study of PD-1 blockade in mismatch repair-deficient tumors. Study-wide background: Enrolled about 2012-2016, patients had progressing, pretreated mismatch repair-deficient cancers of 12 types. Study results and limitations: Tumor-resident clones, often undetectable pretreatment in blood, expanded then contracted after pembrolizumab.

This CDR3 region has 15 residues. Per germline, CDR1 SGHAT and CDR2 FQNNGV. The junction had 5 bases not matched to a gene; V was cut back by 2 bases and J by 4 bases. Sequencing was performed on peripheral blood, taken 2 weeks after starting pembrolizumab. The V call is TRBV11-2, the J call TRBJ2-7; 10 positions agree with TRBD1. This clonotype was obtained from an adult with mismatch repair-deficient cancer. CDR3 sequence: CASSLTGTGEYEQYF. In DNA, the CDR3 is TGTGCCAGCAGCTTAACCGGGACAGGGGAATACGAGCAGTACTTC. Combining the CDR3 with reference TRBV11-2 and TRBJ2-7 gives the whole variable domain EAGVAQSPRYKIIEKRQSVAFWCNPISGHATLYWYQQILGQGPKLLIQFQNNGVVDDSQLPKDRFSAERLKGVDSTLKIQPAKLEDSAVYLCASSLTGTGEYEQYFGPGTRLTVT.